These 5 T cell receptor beta chains came from one sample sequenced in a study of blood T cell repertoires in COVID-19. Sequencing was performed with immunoSEQ multiplex PCR; in TCRdb, only in-frame clones are kept and a portion is missing. The data show 200,000 to 250,000 clones, more than 80% seen once. The sequenced sample consisted of peripheral blood. These receptors all stem from a man aged 25 to 40 with COVID-19, enrolled during active disease.

The genes are TRBV7-2 and TRBJ1-2, with D possibly matching TRBD1 (5 bases). This CDR3 has 14 amino acids. CDR1 is SGHTA and CDR2 is FQGNSA in the germline V gene. The V end was cut by 1 base, the J end by 7 bases, with 13 bases between. Here the CDR3 reads CASSLGRGMAGYTF. CDR3 sequence (DNA): TGTGCCAGCAGCTTAGGCCGGGGGATGGCTGGCTACACCTTC.

This chain uses TRBV10-2 with TRBJ1-2; 8 positions match TRBD1. The CDR3 extends over 16 amino acids. The ends lost 6 bases at V and 3 bases at J; junction bases unmatched: 12. From germline, CDR1 is WSHSY and CDR2 SAAADI. CDR3 bases: TGCGCCAGCAGGGGAGAGACAGGGGTTAAGGACTATGGCTACACCTTC. As protein: CASRGETGVKDYGYTF.

The chain couples TRBV9 to TRBJ1-4; TRBD1 aligns across 11 bases. Trimming at V came to 3 bases and at J to 7 bases, leaving 8 bases not matched to a gene. The CDR3 is 16 residues long. Germline assignment: CDR1 SGDLS and CDR2 YYNGEE. CDR3 coding DNA: TGTGCCAGCAGCGGGAAGCCCGGGACAGGGGGTGAAAAACTGTTTTTT. Amino acids: CASSGKPGTGGEKLFF.

With regard to this clone: The junction departs from germline at one end; a sequencing error may be responsible. The chain couples TRBV4-1 to TRBJ2-1; a possible D gene is TRBD2 (6 bases). Germline CDR1 reads MGHRA; CDR2 reads YSYEKL. The CDR3 is 17 residues long. The CDR3 loop is CASSQDRRGQSYHEQFF. The CDR3, as DNA: TGCGCCAGCAGCCAAGATAGGAGGGGCCAATCCTACCATGAGCAGTTCTTC.

This chain connects TRBV7-3 to TRBJ2-1, with D unresolved. The CDR3 is 13 residues long. The ends were cut back, 5 bases at V and 10 bases at J, with 15 bases in the middle. CDR1 SGHTA and CDR2 FQGTGA come from the germline V gene. For the CDR3, the DNA is TGTGCCAGCAGCCCGCCATCGGGTACAGAGCAGTTCTTC. Amino acids: CASSPPSGTEQFF.